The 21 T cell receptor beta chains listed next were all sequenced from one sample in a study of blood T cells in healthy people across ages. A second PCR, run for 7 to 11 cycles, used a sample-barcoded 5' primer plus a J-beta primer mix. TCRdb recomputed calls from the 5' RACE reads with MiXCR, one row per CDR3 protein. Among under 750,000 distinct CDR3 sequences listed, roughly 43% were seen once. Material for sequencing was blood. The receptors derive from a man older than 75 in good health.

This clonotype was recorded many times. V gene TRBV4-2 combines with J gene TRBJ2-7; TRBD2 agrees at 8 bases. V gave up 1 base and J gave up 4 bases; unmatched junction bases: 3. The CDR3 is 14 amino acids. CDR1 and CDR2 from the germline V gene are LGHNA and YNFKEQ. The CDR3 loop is CASSQALAEYEQYF. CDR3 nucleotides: TGTGCCAGCAGCCAAGCACTAGCGGAGTACGAGCAGTACTTC.

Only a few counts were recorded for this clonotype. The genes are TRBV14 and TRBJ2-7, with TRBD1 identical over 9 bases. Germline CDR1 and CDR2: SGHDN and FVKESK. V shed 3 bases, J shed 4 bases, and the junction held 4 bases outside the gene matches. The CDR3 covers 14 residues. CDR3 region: CASSHPGQGYEQYF. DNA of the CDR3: TGTGCCAGCAGCCATCCGGGACAGGGTTACGAGCAGTACTTC.

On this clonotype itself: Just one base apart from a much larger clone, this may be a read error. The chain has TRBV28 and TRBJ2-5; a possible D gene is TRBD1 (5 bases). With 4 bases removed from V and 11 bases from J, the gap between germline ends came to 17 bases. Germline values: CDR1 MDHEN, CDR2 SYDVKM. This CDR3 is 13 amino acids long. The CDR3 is CASSSGGAREQYF. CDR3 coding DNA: TGTGCCAGCAGTTCCGGTGGGGCGCGTGAGCAGTACTTC.

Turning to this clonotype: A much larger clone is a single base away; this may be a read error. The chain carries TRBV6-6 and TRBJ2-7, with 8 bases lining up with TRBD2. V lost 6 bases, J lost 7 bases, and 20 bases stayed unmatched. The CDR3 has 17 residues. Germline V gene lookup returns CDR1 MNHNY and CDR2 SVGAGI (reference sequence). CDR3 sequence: CASSRTLGGGPVDEQYF. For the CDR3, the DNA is TGTGCCAGCAGCCGGACCCTCGGCGGGGGGCCTGTGGATGAGCAGTACTTC.

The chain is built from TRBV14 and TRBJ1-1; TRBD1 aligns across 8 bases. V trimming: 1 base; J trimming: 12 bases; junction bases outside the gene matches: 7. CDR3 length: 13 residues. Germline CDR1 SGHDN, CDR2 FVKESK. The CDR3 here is CASSQVIRGQTFF. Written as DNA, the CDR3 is TGTGCCAGCAGCCAAGTAATCAGGGGGCAGACTTTCTTT.

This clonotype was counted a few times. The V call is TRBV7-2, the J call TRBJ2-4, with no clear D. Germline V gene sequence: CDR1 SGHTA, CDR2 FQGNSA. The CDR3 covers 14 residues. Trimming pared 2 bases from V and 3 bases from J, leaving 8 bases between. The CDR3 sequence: CASSLLASKNIQYF. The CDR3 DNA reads TGTGCCAGCAGCTTATTAGCCAGCAAAAACATTCAGTACTTC.

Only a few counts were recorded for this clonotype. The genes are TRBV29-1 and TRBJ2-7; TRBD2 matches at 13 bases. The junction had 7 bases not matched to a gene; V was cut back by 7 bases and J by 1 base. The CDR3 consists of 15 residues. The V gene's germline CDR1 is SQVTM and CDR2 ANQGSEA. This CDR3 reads CSARTSGSGSYEQYF. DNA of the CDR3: TGCAGCGCTCGGACTAGCGGGAGTGGATCCTACGAGCAGTACTTC.

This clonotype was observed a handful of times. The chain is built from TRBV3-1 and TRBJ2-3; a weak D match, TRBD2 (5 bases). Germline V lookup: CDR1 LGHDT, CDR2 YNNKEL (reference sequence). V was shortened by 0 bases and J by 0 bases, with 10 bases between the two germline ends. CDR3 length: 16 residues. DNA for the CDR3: TGTGCCAGCAGCCAAGAAGGGCGGGCTAGCACAGATACGCAGTATTTT. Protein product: CASSQEGRASTDTQYF.

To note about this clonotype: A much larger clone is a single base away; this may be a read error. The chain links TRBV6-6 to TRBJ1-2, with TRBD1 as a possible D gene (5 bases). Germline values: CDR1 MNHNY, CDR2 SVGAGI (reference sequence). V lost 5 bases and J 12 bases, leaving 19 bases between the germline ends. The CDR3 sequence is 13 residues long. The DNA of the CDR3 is TGTGCCAGCAGTGACGGGGGTGTATACGGCCACACCTTC. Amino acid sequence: CASSDGGVYGHTF.

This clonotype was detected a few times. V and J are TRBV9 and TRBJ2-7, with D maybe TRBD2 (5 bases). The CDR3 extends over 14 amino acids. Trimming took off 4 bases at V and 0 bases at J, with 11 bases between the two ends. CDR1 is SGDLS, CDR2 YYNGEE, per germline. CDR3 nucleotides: TGTGCCAGCAGCCTCGGGATTACCTCCTACGAGCAGTACTTC. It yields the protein CASSLGITSYEQYF.

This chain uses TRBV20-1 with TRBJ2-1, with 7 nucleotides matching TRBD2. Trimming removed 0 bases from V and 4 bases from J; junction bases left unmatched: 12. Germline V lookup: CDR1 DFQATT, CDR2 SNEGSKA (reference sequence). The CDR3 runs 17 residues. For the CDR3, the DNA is TGCAGTGCTAGAGATTTGGCGGGAGCTCCCAAATACAATGAGCAGTTCTTC. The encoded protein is CSARDLAGAPKYNEQFF.

CDR3 nucleotides: TGCGCCAGCAGCCAAGACCCCGGCGGATCGTCCCTAGCCAAAAACATTCAGTACTTC. Its protein product is CASSQDPGGSSLAKNIQYF. This chain connects TRBV4-3 to TRBJ2-4; D gene ambiguous. The V gene lost 0 bases and the J gene lost 0 bases, with 18 bases spanning the gap. Germline CDR1 LGHNA, CDR2 YSLEER. The CDR3 totals 19 residues.

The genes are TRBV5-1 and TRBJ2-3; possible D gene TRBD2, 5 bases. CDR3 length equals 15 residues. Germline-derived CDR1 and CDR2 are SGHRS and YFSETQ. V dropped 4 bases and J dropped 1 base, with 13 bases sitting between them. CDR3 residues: CASSTQGLGTDTQYF. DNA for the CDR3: TGCGCCAGCAGCACCCAAGGACTTGGCACAGATACGCAGTATTTT.

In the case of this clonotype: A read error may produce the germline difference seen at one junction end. The CDR3 is CANSQVESTYNEQFF. The CDR3 bases are TGTGCCAACAGCCAGGTCGAGAGCACCTACAATGAGCAGTTCTTC. This chain joins TRBV7-2 and TRBJ2-1, with D unresolved. Germline V CDR1 and CDR2: SGHTA, FQGNSA. This CDR3 region has 15 residues.

The CDR3 sequence: CASSPVNIGSPLHF. Written as DNA, the CDR3 is TGTGCCAGCAGCCCAGTCAATATCGGTTCACCCCTCCACTTT. The V call is TRBV7-2, the J call TRBJ1-6; unclear D gene. CDR3 length: 14 residues. V lost 5 bases and J 9 bases, leaving 14 bases between the germline ends. The germline gives CDR1 SGHTA, CDR2 FQGNSA.

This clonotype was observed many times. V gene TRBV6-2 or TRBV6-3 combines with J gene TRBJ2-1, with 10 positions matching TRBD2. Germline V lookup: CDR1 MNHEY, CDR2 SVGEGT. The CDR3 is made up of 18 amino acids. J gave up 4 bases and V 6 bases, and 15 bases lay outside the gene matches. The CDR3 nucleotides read TGTGCCAGCAGCTCAACCGCTCTAGCGGGAGCTCAGTACAATGAGCAGTTCTTC. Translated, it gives CASSSTALAGAQYNEQFF.

CDR3 bases: TGTGCCACGCTACTAGCGGGATCCACAGATACGCAGTATTTT. Translation: CATLLAGSTDTQYF. The chain employs TRBV2 and TRBJ2-3; 10 bases match TRBD2. The germline V gene encodes CDR1 SNHLY and CDR2 FYNNEI. The V gene end was trimmed by 10 bases and the J gene end by 2 bases; junction bases not matched to a gene: 6. This CDR3 region has 14 residues.

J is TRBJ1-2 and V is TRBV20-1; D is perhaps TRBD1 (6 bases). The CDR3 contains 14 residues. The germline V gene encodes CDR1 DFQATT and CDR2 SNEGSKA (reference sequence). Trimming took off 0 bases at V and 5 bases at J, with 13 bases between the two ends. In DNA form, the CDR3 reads TGCAGTGCTAGAGATAGCAGGGGAGGGTATGGCTACACCTTC. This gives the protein CSARDSRGGYGYTF.

CDR3 DNA: TGCGCCAGCAGCAGCCTCACGGGGGACGGCGAGCAGTACTTC. This encodes CASSSLTGDGEQYF. The chain recombines TRBV5-1 with TRBJ2-5, with D possibly TRBD2 on 6 matching bases. The DNA end favors TRBJ2-7, so the J call may be wrong. The CDR3 contains 14 residues. Germline V CDR1 and CDR2: SGHRS, YFSETQ.

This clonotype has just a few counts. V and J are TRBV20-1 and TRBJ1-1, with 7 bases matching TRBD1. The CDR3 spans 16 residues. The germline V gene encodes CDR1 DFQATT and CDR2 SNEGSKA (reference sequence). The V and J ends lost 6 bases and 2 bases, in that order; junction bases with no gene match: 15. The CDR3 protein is CSARGDGGRPNTEAFF. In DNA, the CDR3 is TGCAGTGCCAGGGGGGATGGGGGGCGCCCAAACACTGAAGCTTTCTTT.

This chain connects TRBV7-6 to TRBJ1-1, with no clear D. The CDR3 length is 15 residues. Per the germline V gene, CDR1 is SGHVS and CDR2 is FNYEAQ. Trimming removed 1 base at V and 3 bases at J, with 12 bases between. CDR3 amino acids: CASSLGLGGDTEAFF. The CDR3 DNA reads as TGTGCCAGCAGCTTAGGGCTCGGCGGGGACACTGAAGCTTTCTTT.